A selection of T cell receptor beta chains follows, all from one sample in a study of blood T cells in healthy people across ages. TCRdb called the 5' RACE reads again in MiXCR, with one record for every CDR3 protein. This sample has 1 million or so distinct CDR3 sequences, with less than 25% found just once. The same sample was also studied in work on T cells of mothers and their children.

The sample taken for sequencing was blood. These TCRs come from a girl aged 2 to 9 in good health. Both conserved end residues are part of each CDR3. The D gene is left open where the match is weak. Rows may omit the clone size; those that give it use once, few, many or a size class.

TRBV10-3	few	TRBD1	TRBJ2-5	CAISESRPGGAETQYF	TGTGCCATCAGTGAGTCGCGCCCAGGGGGCGCGGAGACCCAGTACTTC
TRBV3-1	NA	NA	TRBJ1-2	CASSQDETGYGYTF	TGTGCCAGCAGCCAAGACGAGACCGGCTATGGCTACACCTTC
TRBV21-1	NA	NA	TRBJ2-5	CASSKVTRGGQGIPYQETQYF	TGTGCCAGCAGCAAAGTGACGAGGGGAGGGCAGGGTATCCCATACCAAGAGACCCAGTACTTC
TRBV5-1	NA	TRBD2	TRBJ2-5	CASSPKAGEQYF	TGCGCCAGCAGCCCCAAAGCGGGAGAGCAGTACTTC
TRBV5-1	NA	TRBD2	TRBJ2-7	CASSERLAGDYEQYF	TGCGCCAGCAGCGAGCGACTAGCGGGGGACTACGAGCAGTACTTC
TRBV12-3/TRBV12-4	NA	NA	TRBJ2-1	CASSPNAHEQFF	TGTGCCAGCAGCCCCAACGCCCACGAGCAGTTCTTC
TRBV6-2/TRBV6-3	many	TRBD1	TRBJ1-5	CASSYVTGRDQPQHF	TGTGCCAGCAGTTACGTGACAGGGAGGGATCAGCCCCAGCATTTT
TRBV7-2	NA	NA	TRBJ2-1	CASSLKPLSYNEQFF	TGTGCCAGCAGCTTGAAACCCCTCTCCTACAATGAGCAGTTCTTC
TRBV27	few	NA	TRBJ2-1	CASRNLDSYNEQFF	TGTGCCAGCAGAAATCTGGACAGTTACAATGAGCAGTTCTTC
TRBV13	NA	NA	TRBJ1-6	CASSSGGKNSPLHF	TGTGCCAGCAGCTCAGGCGGGAAAAATTCACCCCTCCACTTT
TRBV4-1	many	NA	TRBJ2-5	CASGRGAGETQYF	TGCGCCAGCGGCCGGGGGGCTGGGGAGACCCAGTACTTC
TRBV4-2	few	TRBD2	TRBJ2-2	CASSQQLAGGPTGELFF	TGTGCCAGCAGCCAACAGCTAGCGGGGGGCCCTACCGGGGAGCTGTTTTTT
TRBV2	NA	NA	TRBJ1-4	CASDSREAEKLFF	TGTGCCAGCGACTCCCGGGAGGCCGAAAAACTGTTTTTT
TRBV7-2	NA	NA	TRBJ2-1	CASSLFGEQFF	TGTGCCAGCAGCTTATTTGGAGAGCAGTTCTTC
TRBV11-2	once	TRBD1	TRBJ2-1	CASSLVAHILTGGVEQFF	TGTGCCAGCAGCTTAGTTGCTCACATACTCACAGGGGGTGTTGAGCAGTTCTTC
TRBV20-1	few	TRBD2	TRBJ2-6	CSARAPGLASAGANVPTF	TGCAGTGCTAGAGCCCCGGGACTAGCGAGTGCTGGGGCCAACGTCCCGACTTTC
TRBV24-1	few	TRBD2	TRBJ2-1	CATSDSPIAGGPLSYNEQFF	TGTGCCACCAGTGATTCTCCGATAGCGGGAGGGCCCCTTTCCTACAATGAGCAGTTCTTC
TRBV29-1	NA	NA	TRBJ2-7	CSVGDEGYEQYF	TGCAGCGTTGGTGACGAGGGGTACGAGCAGTACTTC
TRBV7-2	few	NA	TRBJ1-5	CASSLPRDLGSNQPQHF	TGTGCCAGCAGCTTACCCAGGGATTTGGGTAGCAATCAGCCCCAGCATTTT
TRBV6-1	NA	NA	TRBJ1-1	CASSTEDYNMNTEAFF	TGTGCCAGCAGTACAGAGGACTATAACATGAACACTGAAGCTTTCTTT
TRBV29-1	once	TRBD1	TRBJ2-3	CSVELRDRGPDTQYF	TGCAGCGTTGAATTAAGGGACAGGGGGCCAGATACGCAGTATTTT
TRBV11-2	NA	TRBD1	TRBJ1-1	CASSRGGMVVRDRGIGNTEAFF	TGTGCCAGCAGCCGAGGGGGCATGGTAGTTCGGGACAGGGGCATCGGGAACACTGAAGCTTTCTTT
TRBV4-3	few	TRBD2	TRBJ2-7	CASSQDGAGGSSYEQYF	TGCGCCAGCAGCCAAGATGGGGCGGGGGGGAGCTCCTACGAGCAGTACTTC
TRBV3-1	NA	NA	TRBJ1-2	CASSQAGRGYTF	TGTGCCAGCAGCCAAGCCGGGCGTGGCTACACCTTC
TRBV12-3/TRBV12-4	few	NA	TRBJ1-6	CASSLQGLGLSPLHF	TGTGCCAGCAGTTTACAGGGACTTGGGCTTTCACCCCTCCACTTT
TRBV7-9	NA	NA	TRBJ2-5	CASSFPGQTQYF	TGTGCCAGCAGCTTTCCGGGACAGACCCAGTACTTC
TRBV4-2	few	TRBD2	TRBJ2-7	CASSQGLATEQYF	TGTGCCAGCAGCCAAGGACTAGCCACCGAGCAGTACTTC
TRBV12-3/TRBV12-4	many	TRBD2	TRBJ2-1	CASSSGTSAYNEQFF	TGTGCCAGCAGTTCCGGGACTAGCGCCTACAATGAGCAGTTCTTC
TRBV20-1	few	TRBD1	TRBJ2-7	CSATLLDRGYEQYF	TGCAGTGCTACCCTATTAGACAGGGGCTACGAGCAGTACTTC
TRBV7-9	NA	NA	TRBJ1-4	CASSLYGVSATNEKLFF	TGTGCCAGCAGCTTATACGGTGTCAGTGCAACTAATGAAAAACTGTTTTTT
TRBV20-1	NA	NA	TRBJ2-7	CSAYRRGYYEQYF	TGCAGTGCGTACCGCCGGGGGTACTACGAGCAGTACTTC
TRBV20-1	few	TRBD2	TRBJ2-3	CSASPGVTSGSLADTQYF	TGCAGTGCTAGCCCTGGGGTGACTAGCGGGAGTCTCGCAGATACGCAGTATTTT
TRBV28	NA	NA	TRBJ2-7	CASSPLSGFGYGQYF	TGTGCCAGCAGTCCACTTTCAGGGTTCGGCTACGGGCAGTACTTC
TRBV29-1	few	TRBD2	TRBJ2-5	CSVERAGQETQYF	TGCAGCGTTGAACGAGCGGGACAAGAGACCCAGTACTTC
TRBV28	NA	NA	TRBJ2-7	CASSSGGLAGKQYF	TGTGCCAGCAGTTCGGGGGGCTTGGCGGGGAAGCAGTACTTC
TRBV28	NA	NA	TRBJ2-5	CASSFLREPYRAGETQYF	TGTGCCAGCAGTTTTCTCAGGGAACCCTACCGGGCAGGGGAGACCCAGTACTTC
TRBV7-8	few	NA	TRBJ2-7	CASSSSHEQYF	TGTGCCAGCAGCTCGTCCCACGAGCAGTACTTC
TRBV6-5	NA	NA	TRBJ1-6	CASSYSNEVSPLHF	TGTGCCAGCAGTTACTCGAATGAGGTCTCACCCCTCCACTTT
TRBV18	once	NA	TRBJ1-2	CASSPSPTDYGYTF	TGTGCCAGCTCACCATCCCCGACAGACTATGGCTACACCTTC
TRBV4-1	few	NA	TRBJ2-4	CASSQGSDRSIQYF	TGCGCCAGCAGCCAAGGGTCGGACCGCAGCATTCAGTACTTC
TRBV3-1	NA	TRBD1	TRBJ2-7	CASSPVGQGSYEQYF	TGTGCCAGCAGCCCAGTGGGACAGGGGTCCTACGAGCAGTACTTC
TRBV28	NA	NA	TRBJ2-7	CASSWKWGADSYEQYF	TGTGCCAGCAGTTGGAAATGGGGGGCCGACTCCTACGAGCAGTACTTC
TRBV11-2	few	NA	TRBJ2-7	CASIGQSHEQYF	TGTGCCAGCATAGGACAGTCCCACGAGCAGTACTTC
TRBV4-1	NA	TRBD2	TRBJ2-7	CASSQAGGTKDEQYF	TGCGCCAGCAGCCAAGCGGGAGGGACAAAGGACGAGCAGTACTTC
TRBV29-1	NA	NA	TRBJ2-1	CSVAPEATNEQFF	TGCAGCGTTGCTCCGGAAGCTACCAATGAGCAGTTCTTC
TRBV7-2	few	TRBD2	TRBJ2-7	CASSPLGLAGNYEQYF	TGTGCCAGCAGCCCCCTCGGACTAGCGGGGAACTACGAGCAGTACTTC
TRBV29-1	few	TRBD2	TRBJ2-1	CSVMGSGRAYNEQFF	TGCAGCGTGATGGGAAGCGGGAGAGCGTACAATGAGCAGTTCTTC
TRBV27	once	NA	TRBJ1-2	CASSLTRDTNADGYTF	TGTGCCAGCAGTTTAACCCGGGACACTAACGCGGATGGCTACACCTTC